Listed below are T cell receptor beta chains from one sample, sequenced in a study of T-cell reconstitution after alpha-beta-depleted transplantation in children. A single record per CDR3 protein comes from TCRdb applying MiXCR to the PCR reads. The table lists about 980,000 distinct CDR3 sequences, about 31% of them singletons. The sample was PBMCs, mostly from graft donor cells, taken 360 days after TCRalphabeta/CD19-depleted stem cell transplant. These receptors were obtained from a boy in the first two years of life who had a stem cell transplant for SCID, so the T cells may come from the graft donor. CDR3s include the opening cysteine and the closing phenylalanine or tryptophan. A D gene is named only where the DNA matches it firmly. Size is stated for part of the rows, as once, few or many counts, or as a class when the clone is expanded.

j_gene: TRBJ2-2
v_gene: TRBV6-5
d_gene: TRBD2
abundance: -
CDR3nt: TGTGCCAGCAGTTACTCGAGGAGCGGGGGGCCAACCGGGGAGCTGTTTTTT
CDR3aa: CASSYSRSGGPTGELFF

j_gene: TRBJ2-2
v_gene: TRBV6-2/TRBV6-3
d_gene: -
abundance: -
CDR3nt: TGTGCCAGCAGTTACGATGTACCCACCGGGGAGCTGTTTTTT
CDR3aa: CASSYDVPTGELFF

j_gene: TRBJ2-1
v_gene: TRBV7-9
d_gene: -
abundance: -
CDR3nt: TGTGCCAGCAGCCCGATTACGGTAAAGCAGTTCTTC
CDR3aa: CASSPITVKQFF

j_gene: TRBJ2-3
v_gene: TRBV5-1
d_gene: TRBD1
abundance: few
CDR3nt: TGCGCCAGCAGCCCCCGTGGACAGGGAGCATACTCCACAGATACGCAGTATTTT
CDR3aa: CASSPRGQGAYSTDTQYF

j_gene: TRBJ2-5
v_gene: TRBV21-1
d_gene: -
abundance: -
CDR3nt: TGTGCCTCCTACCCCGTGAATCCCCCCAAGGGAGCCCAGTACTTC
CDR3aa: CASYPVNPPKGAQYF

j_gene: TRBJ2-5
v_gene: TRBV7-8
d_gene: TRBD2
abundance: few
CDR3nt: TGTGCCAGCAGCCCCAGTAGGGCTAGCGGACAAGAGACCCAGTACTTC
CDR3aa: CASSPSRASGQETQYF

j_gene: TRBJ1-5
v_gene: TRBV12-3/TRBV12-4
d_gene: -
abundance: few
CDR3nt: TGTGCCAGCAGTTTTAGCTACAATCAGCCCCAGCATTTT
CDR3aa: CASSFSYNQPQHF

j_gene: TRBJ2-7
v_gene: TRBV20-1
d_gene: TRBD1
abundance: -
CDR3nt: TGCAGTGCTAGGTTACAGGGGTCGAGCTCCTACGAGCAGTACTTC
CDR3aa: CSARLQGSSSYEQYF

j_gene: TRBJ2-7
v_gene: TRBV20-1
d_gene: -
abundance: once
CDR3nt: TGCAGTGCTAGAGGGAGGTGGAGGGGGGGGACCTACGAGCAGTACTTC
CDR3aa: CSARGRWRGGTYEQYF

j_gene: TRBJ1-2
v_gene: TRBV9
d_gene: -
abundance: few
CDR3nt: TGTGCCAGCAGCGTAGCCGGGCAGGGGCATGGCTACACCTTC
CDR3aa: CASSVAGQGHGYTF

j_gene: TRBJ1-2
v_gene: TRBV20-1
d_gene: -
abundance: -
CDR3nt: TGCAGTGCTCACAGCCGTAGAGACTATGGCTACACCTTC
CDR3aa: CSAHSRRDYGYTF

j_gene: TRBJ2-1
v_gene: TRBV19
d_gene: TRBD1
abundance: -
CDR3nt: TGTGCCAGTAGTAGGGGACCGGGACAGACATACAATGAGCAGTTCTTC
CDR3aa: CASSRGPGQTYNEQFF

j_gene: TRBJ2-1
v_gene: TRBV7-3
d_gene: TRBD1
abundance: -
CDR3nt: TGTGCCAGCAGCACGCGGACAGGGGCCTACAATGAGCAGTTCTTC
CDR3aa: CASSTRTGAYNEQFF

j_gene: TRBJ2-7
v_gene: TRBV18
d_gene: -
abundance: -
CDR3nt: TGTGCCAGCTCACCAGGAGAAGACGAGCAGTACTTC
CDR3aa: CASSPGEDEQYF

j_gene: TRBJ1-1
v_gene: TRBV6-2/TRBV6-3
d_gene: -
abundance: few
CDR3nt: TGTGCCAGCAGTTACGTTTTAGGGGACAAGGAGCTGAACACTGAAGCTTTCTTT
CDR3aa: CASSYVLGDKELNTEAFF

j_gene: TRBJ2-5
v_gene: TRBV7-3
d_gene: TRBD1
abundance: -
CDR3nt: TGTGCCAGCAGCTTAACTGGATTAGGGACAGGGGGCACGGAGACCCAGTACTTC
CDR3aa: CASSLTGLGTGGTETQYF

j_gene: TRBJ2-1
v_gene: TRBV4-2
d_gene: -
abundance: -
CDR3nt: TGTGCCAGCAGCCAAGAGAGTGGTGGGGAATACAATGAGCAGTTCTTC
CDR3aa: CASSQESGGEYNEQFF

j_gene: TRBJ2-3
v_gene: TRBV6-1
d_gene: -
abundance: -
CDR3nt: TGTGCCAGCAGTGAGCGTGCGGGTCGGAGCACAGATACGCAGTATTTT
CDR3aa: CASSERAGRSTDTQYF

j_gene: TRBJ2-3
v_gene: TRBV27
d_gene: -
abundance: -
CDR3nt: TGTGCCAGCAGCCTAACGTCCACCACAGATACGCAGTATTTT
CDR3aa: CASSLTSTTDTQYF

j_gene: TRBJ1-6
v_gene: TRBV2
d_gene: -
abundance: -
CDR3nt: TGTGCCAGCAGTGATACCCGGAGCTCCTATAATTCACCCCTCCACTTT
CDR3aa: CASSDTRSSYNSPLHF

j_gene: TRBJ1-1
v_gene: TRBV12-3/TRBV12-4
d_gene: -
abundance: -
CDR3nt: TGTGCCAGCAGGCGGAGTCCGGGCACTGAAGCTTTCTTT
CDR3aa: CASRRSPGTEAFF